Below are 28 T cell receptor beta chains sequenced from a single sample in a study of T cells after yellow fever vaccination. TCRdb analysed the 5' RACE reads with MiXCR anew, one entry per CDR3 protein. The sample contains approximately 160,000 distinct CDR3 sequences, approximately 6.2% of which appear only once. The sequencing used CD4+ T cells sorted from PBMCs, collected on the day of the first yellow fever vaccination. Source of these receptors: a man younger than 30 who received the YFV17D yellow fever vaccine.

Many counts were recorded for this clonotype. The V and J genes are TRBV7-9 and TRBJ2-2, with no clear D. The germline gives CDR1 SEHNR, CDR2 FQNEAQ (reference sequence). V lost 9 bases to trimming and J lost 1 base, with 15 bases between them. The CDR3 covers 15 residues. The CDR3 bases are TGTGCCAGAGACTCCTCCCCGCGGAACACCGGGGAGCTGTTTTTT. Translating gives CARDSSPRNTGELFF.

This clonotype occurred many times. The V gene is TRBV12-3 or TRBV12-4, the J gene TRBJ1-4; D uncertain. The CDR3 contains 15 residues. Trimming took off 3 bases at V and 2 bases at J, with 10 bases between the two ends. CDR3: CASSFSGLTNEKLFF. The CDR3 DNA reads as TGTGCCAGCAGTTTTAGTGGACTGACTAATGAAAAACTGTTTTTT.

In this sample, this clonotype turned up many times. The CDR3 DNA sequence: TGTACCGTGAAGACTAGCGGGGGAGATCAAGAGACCCAGTACTTC. It encodes CTVKTSGGDQETQYF. The genes are TRBV27 and TRBJ2-5; 12 nucleotides agree with TRBD2. Germline V gives CDR1 MNHEY, CDR2 SMNVEV (reference sequence). CDR3 length: 15 amino acids.

This clonotype came up many times. This chain uses TRBV24-1 with TRBJ2-1; TRBD1 agrees at 8 bases. CDR3 length: 17 residues. J lost 0 bases, V lost 5 bases, and 8 bases had no gene match. Germline values: CDR1 KGHDR, CDR2 SFDVKD. The CDR3 protein is CATSVRTGSSSYNEQFF. The CDR3 DNA is TGTGCCACCAGTGTGAGGACAGGGTCTAGCTCCTACAATGAGCAGTTCTTC.

This clonotype has only a few counts. The J gene is TRBJ2-5, the V gene TRBV7-2, with 7 bases matching TRBD1. The CDR3 loop spans 15 amino acids. Germline CDR1 is SGHTA and CDR2 is FQGNSA. The junction had 7 bases not matched to a gene; V was cut back by 4 bases and J by 2 bases. The CDR3 region is CASSSRSGQQETQYF. DNA for the CDR3: TGTGCCAGCAGCTCTAGATCGGGACAGCAAGAGACCCAGTACTTC.

This clonotype was seen repeatedly, ten times or more. The chain is built from TRBV29-1 and TRBJ2-4; 7 nucleotides match TRBD2. The CDR3 contains 13 residues. J lost 7 bases, V lost 4 bases, and 7 bases had no gene match. Germline CDR1 reads SQVTM; CDR2 reads ANQGSEA. DNA of the CDR3: TGCAGCGTTGGATTTCTGGGAGGGAACATTCAGTACTTC. As protein: CSVGFLGGNIQYF. Variable domain in full (rest from reference TRBV29-1 and TRBJ2-4): SAVISQKPSRDICQRGTSLTIQCQVDSQVTMMFWYRQQPGQSLTLIATANQGSEATYESGFVIDKFPISRPNLTFSTLTVSNMSPEDSSIYLCSVGFLGGNIQYFGAGTRLSVL.

Ten or more counts support this clonotype. The chain uses TRBV5-4 and TRBJ2-7; 7 positions agree with TRBD1. V gave up 0 bases and J gave up 2 bases; unmatched junction bases: 2. This CDR3 contains 14 residues. Germline CDR1 reads SGHNT; CDR2 reads YYREEE (reference sequence). CDR3 protein: CASSLAGQAYEQYV. In nucleotides, the CDR3 is TGTGCCAGCAGCTTGGCCGGACAGGCCTACGAGCAGTACGTC.

The J gene is TRBJ2-7, the V gene TRBV2; D call uncertain. The CDR3 totals 11 residues. CDR1 and CDR2 from the germline V gene are SNHLY and FYNNEI. The V end lost 4 bases, the J end lost 2 bases, and 3 bases lay between the germline ends. Here the CDR3 reads CASSAPYEQYV. The CDR3 DNA follows: TGTGCCAGCAGTGCACCCTACGAGCAGTACGTC.

This clonotype was recorded a few times. The CDR3 here is CSAWRETQYF. For the CDR3, the DNA is TGCAGTGCTTGGCGGGAGACCCAGTACTTC. The chain recombines TRBV20-1 with TRBJ2-5, with D uncertain. The germline gives CDR1 DFQATT, CDR2 SNEGSKA (reference sequence). CDR3 length: 10 residues. The V end lost 5 bases, the J end lost 5 bases, and 6 bases lay between the germline ends.

This clonotype occurred many times. The V call is TRBV5-5, the J call TRBJ2-6; D unresolved. Germline assignment: CDR1 SGHKS and CDR2 YYEKEE (reference sequence). V was clipped by 0 bases and J by 4 bases, with 14 bases between them. The CDR3 has 17 residues. The CDR3 sequence is CASSLVGSLHGANVLTF. The CDR3 DNA reads TGTGCCAGCAGCTTGGTCGGTTCCCTACACGGGGCCAACGTCCTGACTTTC.

The chain carries TRBV6-5 and TRBJ2-7, with D possibly TRBD1 on 6 matching bases. The germline V gene has CDR1 MNHEY and CDR2 SVGAGI. CDR3 length: 13 residues. Trimming removed 4 bases from V and 7 bases from J, with 14 bases in between. In DNA form, the CDR3 reads TGTGCCAGCAGTTCATACAGGGATGAGGAGCAGTACTTC. It translates to CASSSYRDEEQYF.

This clonotype was observed at least ten times. The V call is TRBV5-1, the J call TRBJ2-5; D is unresolved. The CDR3 has 13 amino acids. The germline V and J ends were trimmed by 3 bases and 5 bases, with 11 bases remaining between them. Germline CDR1 is SGHRS and CDR2 is YFSETQ. The CDR3 DNA is TGCGCCAGCAGCTCCGATAGTTGGGAGACCCAGTACTTC. This codes for CASSSDSWETQYF.

In DNA, the CDR3 is TGTGCCAGCAGCACGGGACAGGGGAACGAGCAGTACGTC. Translated, it gives CASSTGQGNEQYV. The J gene is TRBJ2-7, the V gene TRBV7-2, with 10 bases identical to TRBD1. V trimming: 5 bases; J trimming: 5 bases; junction bases outside the gene matches: 3. CDR3 length equals 13 residues. Germline-derived CDR1 and CDR2 are SGHTA and FQGNSA.

This clonotype turned up a few times. This chain links TRBV5-1 with TRBJ1-6; no definite D call. Trimming shortened V by 5 bases and J by 6 bases, and 18 bases separated the two germline ends. CDR3 length: 16 residues. Germline V gene lookup returns CDR1 SGHRS and CDR2 YFSETQ. DNA for the CDR3: TGCGCCAGCAGAGTCGGGCCCAACGCTGCTAATTCACCCCTCCACTTT. The encoded protein is CASRVGPNAANSPLHF.

This clonotype was picked up many times. The chain links TRBV24-1 to TRBJ2-5; TRBD1 or TRBD2 may be the D gene (6 bases each). Trimming removed 6 bases from V and 0 bases from J, with 10 bases in between. This CDR3 has 14 amino acids. Germline V lookup: CDR1 KGHDR, CDR2 SFDVKD. This CDR3 reads CATSPGDYQETQYF. CDR3 bases: TGTGCCACCAGTCCAGGGGACTACCAAGAGACCCAGTACTTC.

Comments on this clonotype: One base away lies a much larger clone, so this may be a sequencing read error. The chain uses TRBV7-2 and TRBJ1-2, with D unresolved. V shed 3 bases and J shed 5 bases, with 13 bases lying between them. The germline V gene has CDR1 SGHTA and CDR2 FQGNSA. The CDR3 is 14 residues long. Written as DNA, the CDR3 is TGTGCCAGCAGCTTCGGCGGCATGGAATATGGCTACACCTTC. Protein: CASSFGGMEYGYTF.

This clonotype appeared many times. The chain uses TRBV9 and TRBJ2-5; D remains ambiguous. CDR1 and CDR2 from the germline V gene are SGDLS and YYNGEE. The CDR3 has 14 residues. Trimming cost V 0 bases and J 6 bases, with 12 bases left between them. CDR3 in DNA: TGTGCCAGCAGCGTAGGCACTACCACTCAGACCCAGTACTTC. This sequence encodes CASSVGTTTQTQYF.

This clonotype came up a few times. The chain couples TRBV20-1 to TRBJ1-1, with D uncertain. This CDR3 spans 11 amino acids. The germline V gene has CDR1 DFQATT and CDR2 SNEGSKA (reference sequence). The CDR3 is CRGSAGTEAFF. CDR3 bases: TGCAGGGGGTCCGCGGGCACTGAAGCTTTCTTT.

Many counts were recorded for this clonotype. The J gene is TRBJ2-1, the V gene TRBV4-3; D unclear. CDR1 and CDR2 (germline): LGHNA, YSLEER. V was cut by 0 bases and J by 7 bases, with 4 bases left in between. The CDR3 has 12 amino acids. This CDR3 reads CASSQEGNEQFF. Written as DNA, the CDR3 is TGCGCCAGCAGCCAAGAGGGGAATGAGCAGTTCTTC.

This clonotype was seen at least ten times. The genes are TRBV24-1 and TRBJ2-3; TRBD1 matches at 11 bases. This CDR3 region has 17 residues. J was trimmed by 4 bases and V by 4 bases; bases with no gene match: 9. Germline CDR1 and CDR2: KGHDR and SFDVKD. The CDR3 coding sequence is TGTGCCACCAGTGACACCGGACAGGGGGCGGCTTCAGATACGCAGTATTTT. Translating gives CATSDTGQGAASDTQYF.

This clonotype was counted at least ten times. The chain recombines TRBV2 with TRBJ2-5, with TRBD2 as a possible D gene (5 bases). CDR3 length: 12 amino acids. Trimming cost V 3 bases and J 5 bases, with 7 bases left between them. Germline V gene lookup returns CDR1 SNHLY and CDR2 FYNNEI. The CDR3 sequence: CASSEGAETQYF. CDR3 sequence (DNA): TGTGCCAGCAGTGAGGGAGCGGAGACCCAGTACTTC.

This clonotype was found many times. V gene TRBV7-2 combines with J gene TRBJ2-1; a possible D gene is TRBD1 (6 bases). The CDR3 has 15 residues. In germline, CDR1 is SGHTA, CDR2 FQGNSA. Trimming stripped 3 bases from V and 0 bases from J, with 9 bases between. CDR3: CASSFTGSSYNEQFF. The CDR3 DNA reads TGTGCCAGCAGCTTCACAGGGAGCTCCTACAATGAGCAGTTCTTC.

This clonotype was seen at least ten times. The chain is built from TRBV27 and TRBJ2-1; TRBD1 matches at 9 bases. The CDR3 is 18 residues long. Germline V gives CDR1 MNHEY, CDR2 SMNVEV (reference sequence). V lost 7 bases, J lost 6 bases, and 19 bases stayed unmatched. The DNA of the CDR3 is TGTGCCAGCAACTCACTGGGCGGCCGGGACAGGGAGGTCAATGAGCAGTTCTTC. Protein sequence: CASNSLGGRDREVNEQFF.

The chain combines TRBV7-6 with TRBJ1-5; no clear D gene. V was cut by 1 base and J by 4 bases, with 8 bases left in between. CDR1 is SGHVS and CDR2 is FNYEAQ in the germline V gene. The CDR3 contains 14 residues. CDR3 region: CASSLGALNQPQHF. The CDR3, as DNA: TGTGCCAGCAGCTTAGGCGCCCTAAATCAGCCCCAGCATTTT.

This clonotype was detected a few times. The chain couples TRBV12-3 or TRBV12-4 to TRBJ2-1, with a tentative D call TRBD1 (6 bases). With 3 bases removed from V and 1 base from J, the gap between germline ends came to 7 bases. The CDR3 runs to 14 residues. The CDR3 bases are TGTGCCAGCAGTTTTGGACAGTCCTACAATGAGCAGTTCTTC. Translation: CASSFGQSYNEQFF.

The chain recombines TRBV11-2 with TRBJ2-2; 7 bases align to TRBD1. Germline CDR1 SGHAT, CDR2 FQNNGV. CDR3 length: 17 amino acids. V gave up 5 bases and J gave up 2 bases; unmatched junction bases: 11. CDR3 bases: TGTGCCAGCAGCAACACACCCGGGACAGCCAACACCGGGGAGCTGTTTTTT. It codes for CASSNTPGTANTGELFF.

This clonotype was counted ten times or more. The chain recombines TRBV14 with TRBJ2-7, with D perhaps matching TRBD1 (5 bases). Germline CDR1 reads SGHDN; CDR2 reads FVKESK. Trimming took off 1 base at V and 1 base at J, with 17 bases between the two ends. The CDR3 sequence is 17 residues long. CDR3 residues: CASSQGPGAVPSYEQYF. DNA for the CDR3: TGTGCCAGCAGCCAAGGCCCTGGGGCCGTACCTTCCTACGAGCAGTACTTC. Filled out from reference TRBV14 and TRBJ2-7, the complete variable domain reads EAGVTQFPSHSVIEKGQTVTLRCDPISGHDNLYWYRRVMGKEIKFLLHFVKESKQDESGMPNNRFLAERTGGTYSTLKVQPAELEDSGVYFCASSQGPGAVPSYEQYFGPGTRLTVT.

This clonotype appeared many times. The CDR3 loop reads CASSPPGYQETQYF. The CDR3 DNA sequence: TGTGCCAGCTCACCACCAGGGTACCAAGAGACCCAGTACTTC. This chain links TRBV18 with TRBJ2-5; D is uncertain. The CDR3 has 14 residues. Germline CDR1 reads KGHSH; CDR2 reads LQKENI. Trimming removed 0 bases at V and 0 bases at J, with 5 bases between.